This T cell receptor beta chain was sequenced during a study of cytomegalovirus exposure and HLA in healthy donors. Study findings and constraints: With high specificity and sensitivity, the classifier reportedly diagnosed cytomegalovirus status.

A few counts support this clone. Its antigen is unknown. Germline V gene lookup returns CDR1 DFQATT and CDR2 SNEGSKA (reference sequence). V gave up 6 bases and J gave up 13 bases, with 16 bases separating them. The CDR3 is 11 amino acids. The PCR employed 60 Vbeta primers together with 13 Jbeta primers. TCRdb keeps only in-frame clones here, not all; method: immunoSEQ multiplex PCR. The repertoire has about 190,000 clones, over 9.5% of them found once; the top ten carry over 6.5%. V gene TRBV20-1 combines with J gene TRBJ2-1; D remains ambiguous. This receptor was obtained from a man aged 50-60 years in good health and CMV-seropositive. Sequenced input: PBMCs. CDR3 protein: CSAPLAAQQFF. CDR3 DNA: TGCAGTGCACCCCTGGCGGCCCAACAGTTCTTC.